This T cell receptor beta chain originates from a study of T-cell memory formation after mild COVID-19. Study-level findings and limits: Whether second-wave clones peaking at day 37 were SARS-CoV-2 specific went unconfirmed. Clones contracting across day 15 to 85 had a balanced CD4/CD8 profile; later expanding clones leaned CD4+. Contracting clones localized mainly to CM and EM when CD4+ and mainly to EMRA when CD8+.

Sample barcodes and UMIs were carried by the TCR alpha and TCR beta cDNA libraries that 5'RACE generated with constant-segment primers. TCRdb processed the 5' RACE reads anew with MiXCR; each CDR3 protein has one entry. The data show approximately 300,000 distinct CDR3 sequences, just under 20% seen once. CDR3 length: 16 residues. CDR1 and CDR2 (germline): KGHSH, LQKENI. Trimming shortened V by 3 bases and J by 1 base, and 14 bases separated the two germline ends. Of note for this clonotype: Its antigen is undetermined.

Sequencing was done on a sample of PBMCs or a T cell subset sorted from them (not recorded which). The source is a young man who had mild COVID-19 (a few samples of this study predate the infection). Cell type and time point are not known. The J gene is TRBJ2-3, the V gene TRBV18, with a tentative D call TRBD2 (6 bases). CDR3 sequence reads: CASSPGGFQRTDTQYF. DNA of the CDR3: TGTGCCAGCTCACCTGGAGGGTTCCAACGCACAGATACGCAGTATTTT.